This T cell receptor (beta chain) emerged from a study of T cell responses to AZD1222 COVID-19 vaccine. Whole-study results and caveats: The study sampled repertoires only after the peak T cell response. Increased Spike-specific TCR breadth and depth were observed after two AZD1222 doses. Clonal diversity may have been underestimated, and the donors were mostly white British, with more females than males. Only 5 or 6 AZD1222 recipients were seropositive at baseline.

Germline loops: CDR1 SGHRS, CDR2 YFSETQ. V was clipped by 0 bases and J by 2 bases, with 16 bases between them. The CDR3 consists of 17 residues. Sequenced by immunoSEQ multiplex PCR; TCRdb stores in-frame clones only, minus some. The top ten clones hold around 1.7% of a sample with over 110,000 clones, just under 95% of them seen once. On this clone itself: Its antigen remains unknown.

Material: peripheral blood, obtained on day 0 of AZD1222 vaccination. The chain links TRBV5-1 to TRBJ2-3; D is ambiguous. The source is an adult in good health. The CDR3 protein is CASSLEGRQLNTDTQYF. The CDR3 bases are TGCGCCAGCAGCTTGGAAGGGCGGCAGTTAAACACAGATACGCAGTATTTT. The complete variable domain, with remaining parts taken from reference TRBV5-1 and TRBJ2-3, reads KAGVTQTPRYLIKTRGQQVTLSCSPISGHRSVSWYQQTPGQGLQFLFEYFSETQRNKGNFPGRFSGRQFSNSRSEMNVSTLELGDSALYLCASSLEGRQLNTDTQYFGPGTRLTVL.